The 4 T cell receptor beta chains reported below all come from one sample, sequenced in a study of T cell clones after liver transplantation. Assay: immunoSEQ multiplex PCR; the TCRdb copy retains only in-frame clones and omits some. Among roughly 72,000 clones listed, approximately 80% were seen once. The material was CD4+ T cells from blood, obtained about 50 months after liver transplant. These receptor sequences come from a human patient who received a liver transplant. Some T cells could come from the graft donor.

The rearrangement joins TRBV7-2 to TRBJ2-3; 12 bases align to TRBD2. CDR1 and CDR2 (germline): SGHTA, FQGNSA. V trimming: 3 bases; J trimming: 0 bases; junction bases outside the gene matches: 1. The CDR3 covers 16 residues. In DNA form, the CDR3 reads TGTGCCAGCAGCTTGGGGACTAGCGGGAGCACAGATACGCAGTATTTT. Translation: CASSLGTSGSTDTQYF.

V and J are TRBV19 and TRBJ1-2; TRBD1 aligns across 8 bases. Germline trimming cut 3 bases from V and 6 bases from J; bases unmatched to any gene: 12. CDR1 is LNHDA, CDR2 SQIVND, per germline (reference sequence). The CDR3 is 16 amino acids. CDR3 region: CASSIGDRTGNHGYTF. CDR3 nucleotide sequence: TGTGCCAGTAGTATTGGGGACCGGACAGGGAACCATGGCTACACCTTC.

This chain's CDR3 is CASSVPYNSPLHF. Written as DNA, the CDR3 is TGTGCCAGCAGCGTCCCCTATAATTCACCCCTCCACTTT. The rearrangement uses TRBV11-2 and TRBJ1-6; D is unclear. Trimming cost V 5 bases and J 2 bases, with 4 bases left between them. The CDR3 loop spans 13 amino acids. CDR1 SGHAT and CDR2 FQNNGV come from the germline V gene.

The V gene is TRBV12-5, the J gene TRBJ2-2; TRBD1 matches 9 bases. With V trimmed by 0 bases and J by 6 bases, 5 bases remained unmatched. There are 16 residues in the CDR3. The germline gives CDR1 LGHNT, CDR2 FRNRAP. DNA for the CDR3: TGTGCTAGTGGTTTGGTGGGACAGGGAGGGGCCGGGGAGCTGTTTTTT. Translation: CASGLVGQGGAGELFF.